Detailed here is one TCR beta chain. Per the authors' pipeline: Using reference gene primer amplification, nucleated cell counts were estimated. The repertoire was sequenced with immunoSEQ multiplex PCR; TCRdb's copy has only in-frame clones and lacks some. D and trimming were read from the DNA, whereas the V and J calls and clone size are those reported in that table. The sample consists of over 130,000 clones, about nine tenths of them appearing once. This sample was taken from a study of blood T cell repertoires in COVID-19. The overall study: Sample material is recorded as cDNA or gDNA derived from T cells, B-cell-depleted T cells, or PBMCs.

From germline, CDR1 is SGHTA and CDR2 FQGNSA. CDR3 length: 16 amino acids. V was pared by 1 base and J by 1 base, with 4 bases of the junction left unmatched. The TCR comes from a human donor with COVID-19, enrolled during active disease. The donor label of this sample is uncertain. The sequenced material came from peripheral blood. The genes are TRBV7-2 and TRBJ1-5; TRBD1 matches at 7 bases. The CDR3 sequence: CASSLDAGGSNQPQHF. CDR3 sequence (DNA): TGTGCCAGCAGCTTAGATGCAGGGGGAAGCAATCAGCCCCAGCATTTT. Filled out from reference TRBV7-2 and TRBJ1-5, the complete variable domain reads GAGVSQSPSNKVTEKGKDVELRCDPISGHTALYWYRQSLGQGLEFLIYFQGNSAPDKSGLPSDRFSAERTGGSVSTLTIQRTQQEDSAVYLCASSLDAGGSNQPQHFGDGTRLSIL.